These T cell receptor beta chains were read from a single sample in a study of cytomegalovirus exposure and HLA in healthy donors. Assay used: immunoSEQ multiplex PCR; TCRdb lists only in-frame clones, some missing. The profile shows over 55,000 clones, roughly 67% of them singletons. The sample was PBMCs. The receptors were gathered from a man in his forties in good health and CMV-seropositive. CDR3s include the opening cysteine and the closing phenylalanine or tryptophan. The D gene is left open where the match is weak. Expanded clones are given a class, and other clones once, few, many or no size at all.

>-|TRBV2|TRBJ2-2|-
CASRLTDNTGELFF
TGTGCCAGCAGGCTTACAGACAACACCGGGGAGCTGTTTTTT
>TRBD2|TRBV6-1|TRBJ2-3|-
CASKGNSGGDTQYF
TGTGCCAGCAAGGGGAATAGCGGGGGGGATACGCAGTATTTT
>TRBD1|TRBV5-4|TRBJ2-1|-
CASSYSYRGGNEQFF
TGTGCCAGCAGCTATTCATACAGGGGTGGGAATGAGCAGTTCTTC
>-|TRBV28|TRBJ1-5|-
CASSSPRGSLTFRPQHF
TGTGCCAGCAGTTCGCCTCGGGGGAGTCTAACGTTCCGGCCCCAGCATTTT
>-|TRBV5-1|TRBJ2-1|-
CASSLDHGLSAYNEQFF
TGCGCCAGCAGCTTGGACCATGGGCTATCCGCCTACAATGAGCAGTTCTTC
>TRBD2|TRBV30|TRBJ2-2|-
CAWSLGGSDTGELFF
TGTGCCTGGTCCCTGGGGGGGTCGGACACCGGGGAGCTGTTTTTT
>TRBD1|TRBV29-1|TRBJ1-1|-
CSVEASYRGEAFF
TGCAGCGTTGAGGCGTCATACAGGGGAGAAGCTTTCTTT
>TRBD2|TRBV7-2|TRBJ2-3|-
CASSWTSGRVLGTDTQYF
TGTGCCAGCAGCTGGACTAGCGGGAGAGTGTTGGGCACAGATACGCAGTATTTT
>-|TRBV27|TRBJ1-4|-
CASSLGTTGRWEKLFF
TGTGCCAGCAGCTTAGGAACTACAGGGAGATGGGAAAAACTGTTTTTT
>TRBD1|TRBV30|TRBJ1-2|few
CAWARDRGRLRYGYTF
TGTGCCTGGGCGAGGGACAGGGGGCGCTTGAGGTATGGCTACACCTTC
>-|TRBV7-8|TRBJ2-2|once
CASRRAGELFF
TGTGCCAGCAGACGGGCCGGGGAGCTGTTTTTT
>TRBD1|TRBV6-1|TRBJ2-1|-
CASSERGQGNYNEQFF
TGTGCCAGCAGTGAAAGGGGACAGGGGAACTACAATGAGCAGTTCTTC
>-|TRBV6-5|TRBJ1-5|once
CASSYSGTTKQPQHF
TGTGCCAGCAGTTACTCGGGGACAACCAAACAGCCCCAGCATTTT
>TRBD2|TRBV6-5|TRBJ2-2|-
CASSYYREGGELFF
TGTGCCAGCAGTTACTACCGGGAGGGCGGGGAGCTGTTTTTT
>TRBD1|TRBV6-6|TRBJ1-1|few
CASSFAPATGGRAFF
TGTGCCAGCAGTTTCGCACCCGCCACAGGGGGCAGAGCTTTCTTT
>-|TRBV5-1|TRBJ1-5|-
CASSLGGDSNQPQHF
TGCGCCAGCAGCCTCGGGGGTGATAGCAATCAGCCCCAGCATTTT
>-|TRBV2|TRBJ1-2|-
CASRARNYYTF
TGTGCCAGCAGAGCACGGAACTACTACACCTTC
>-|TRBV5-4|TRBJ1-2|-
CASRFGQDNYGYTF
TGTGCCAGCAGATTCGGACAAGATAACTATGGCTACACCTTC
>TRBD1|TRBV7-9|TRBJ1-1|-
CASSLTRNRGTEAFF
TGTGCCAGCAGCTTAACCAGGAACAGGGGGACTGAAGCTTTCTTT
>TRBD1|TRBV28|TRBJ1-2|-
CASSQGGTANYGYTF
TGTGCCAGCAGTCAAGGCGGGACAGCTAACTATGGCTACACCTTC
>TRBD1|TRBV7-8|TRBJ1-2|few
CASSAGTAKGYGYTF
TGTGCCAGCAGCGCCGGGACAGCAAAGGGGTATGGCTACACCTTC
>TRBD1|TRBV10-2|TRBJ2-1|-
CASRTGQGNEQFF
TGCGCCAGCAGAACAGGACAGGGGAATGAGCAGTTCTTC
>-|TRBV5-1|TRBJ2-7|-
CASRAGEKYEQYF
TGCGCCAGCAGGGCAGGGGAGAAATACGAGCAGTACTTC
>TRBD1|TRBV5-1|TRBJ2-2|-
CASGTGADTGELFF
TGCGCCAGTGGCACAGGGGCGGACACCGGGGAGCTGTTTTTT
>-|TRBV6-1|TRBJ1-5|-
CASSEFYQGGQPQHF
TGTGCCAGCAGTGAATTTTACCAGGGTGGACAGCCCCAGCATTTT
>-|TRBV5-4|TRBJ2-7|-
CASSAPGNYEQYF
TGTGCCAGCAGCGCGCCCGGGAACTACGAGCAGTACTTC
>TRBD1|TRBV6-1|TRBJ2-1|-
CASRLGTGDLNEQFF
TGTGCCAGCAGGCTCGGGACAGGTGATCTTAATGAGCAGTTCTTC
>-|TRBV6-5|TRBJ2-1|-
CASSSTKSSYNEQFF
TGTGCCAGCAGTTCCACCAAGAGCTCCTACAATGAGCAGTTCTTC
>TRBD1|TRBV5-1|TRBJ2-2|-
CASSTRTGASTGELFF
TGCGCCAGCAGCACCCGGACAGGGGCGAGCACCGGGGAGCTGTTTTTT
>TRBD1|TRBV5-1|TRBJ1-6|-
CASSRDSSYNSPLHF
TGCGCCAGCAGCCGGGACAGCTCCTATAATTCACCCCTCCACTTT
>-|TRBV10-3|TRBJ2-7|-
CAIAQIQNAASYEQYF
TGTGCCATCGCTCAGATACAGAATGCCGCCTCCTACGAGCAGTACTTC
>TRBD2|TRBV6-5|TRBJ2-7|-
CASSPAGSSYEQYF
TGTGCCAGCAGTCCAGCGGGATCCTCCTACGAGCAGTACTTC
>-|TRBV4-3|TRBJ1-2|few
CASSQDTASPHGYTF
TGCGCCAGCAGCCAAGATACTGCCTCACCCCATGGCTACACCTTC
>TRBD1|TRBV29-1|TRBJ1-1|-
CSVRGRLSNTEAFF
TGCAGCGTAAGGGGGCGCCTTTCGAACACTGAAGCTTTCTTT
>-|TRBV5-1|TRBJ1-1|-
CASSLGAPNTEAFF
TGCGCCAGCAGCTTGGGAGCACCGAACACTGAAGCTTTCTTT
>TRBD1|TRBV4-3|TRBJ1-2|-
CASSQDMDWTGVYGYTF
TGCGCCAGCAGCCAAGACATGGATTGGACAGGGGTCTATGGCTACACCTTC
>TRBD1|TRBV28|TRBJ2-5|-
CASSFGTGAQETQYF
TGTGCCAGCAGTTTCGGGACAGGGGCTCAAGAGACCCAGTACTTC
>TRBD2|TRBV27|TRBJ2-7|-
CASSLSSGTSYEQYF
TGTGCCAGCAGTTTATCTAGCGGGACCTCCTACGAGCAGTACTTC
>TRBD1|TRBV5-1|TRBJ2-2|-
CASSSGTGETGELFF
TGCGCCAGCAGCTCCGGGACAGGGGAAACCGGGGAGCTGTTTTTT
>TRBD1|TRBV28|TRBJ1-5|-
CASSLIRDRGEPQHF
TGTGCCAGCAGTTTAATCCGGGACAGGGGGGAGCCCCAGCATTTT
>-|TRBV9|TRBJ1-3|few
CASSPRRGGGNTIYF
TGTGCCAGCAGCCCACGGCGGGGGGGAGGAAACACCATATATTTT
>TRBD2|TRBV2|TRBJ2-4|-
CASTGRGAGKNIQYF
TGTGCCAGCACCGGGAGGGGGGCCGGCAAAAACATTCAGTACTTC
>-|TRBV18|TRBJ2-5|-
CASFQGVDPGAQYF
TGTGCCAGCTTCCAGGGCGTTGACCCAGGGGCCCAGTACTTC
>-|TRBV13|TRBJ1-4|-
CASSLGGVRSGNEKLFF
TGTGCCAGCAGCTTAGGCGGGGTTAGATCGGGTAATGAAAAACTGTTTTTT